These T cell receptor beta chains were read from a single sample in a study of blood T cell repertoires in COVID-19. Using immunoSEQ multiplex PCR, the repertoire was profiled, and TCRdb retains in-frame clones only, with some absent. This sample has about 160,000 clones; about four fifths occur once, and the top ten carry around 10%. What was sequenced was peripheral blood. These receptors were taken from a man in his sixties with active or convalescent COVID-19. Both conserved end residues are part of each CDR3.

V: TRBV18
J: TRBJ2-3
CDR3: CASSPLPSSTDTQYF

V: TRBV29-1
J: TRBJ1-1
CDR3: CSVESGLFAFF

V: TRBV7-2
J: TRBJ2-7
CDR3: CASSLVPRYEQYF

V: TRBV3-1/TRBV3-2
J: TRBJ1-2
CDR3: CASSQVSNYGYTF

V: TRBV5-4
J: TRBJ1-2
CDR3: CASRLQESYTF

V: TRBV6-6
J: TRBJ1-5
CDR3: CASSYSQGGRQPQHF

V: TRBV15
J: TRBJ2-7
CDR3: CATSRTPAPSGQYF

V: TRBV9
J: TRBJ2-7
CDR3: CASSVAGGSGYEQYF

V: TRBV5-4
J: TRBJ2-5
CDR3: CASSLWAGHQETQYF

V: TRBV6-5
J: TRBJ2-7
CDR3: CASRTGTGSYEQYF

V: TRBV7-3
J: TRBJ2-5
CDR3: CASSLNPVSETQYF

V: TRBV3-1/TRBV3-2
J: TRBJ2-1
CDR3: CASSGQVSYNEQFF

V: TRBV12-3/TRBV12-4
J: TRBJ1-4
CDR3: CASSPDNRVLFF

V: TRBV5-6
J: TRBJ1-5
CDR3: CASSLYGYNQPQHF

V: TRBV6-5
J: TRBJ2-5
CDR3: CASSYSLLQETQYF

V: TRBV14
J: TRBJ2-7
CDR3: CASSLVSGAEQYF

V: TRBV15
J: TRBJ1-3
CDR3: CATSRRPGTGSGNTIYF

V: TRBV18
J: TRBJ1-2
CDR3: CASSQQRGQGDGYTF

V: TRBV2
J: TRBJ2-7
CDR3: CARNRGTHEQYF

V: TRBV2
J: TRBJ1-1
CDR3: CASSDRWEDTEAFF

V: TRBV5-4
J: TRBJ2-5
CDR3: CASSLGSGDQETQYF

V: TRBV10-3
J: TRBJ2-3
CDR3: CAISGRDTGTDTQYF

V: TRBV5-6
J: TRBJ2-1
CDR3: CASSLGLAGNNEQFF

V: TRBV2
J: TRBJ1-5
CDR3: CASSEGGQGGNQPQHF

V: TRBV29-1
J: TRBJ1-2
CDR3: CSVDRVGDYGYTF

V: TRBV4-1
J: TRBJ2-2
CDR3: CASSPLAGGAGELFF

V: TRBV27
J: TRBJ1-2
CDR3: CASSLRTGDYGYTF

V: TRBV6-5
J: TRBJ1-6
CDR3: CASNFGTGHNSPLHF

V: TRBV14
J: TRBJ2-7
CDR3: CASSLGHLTYEQYF

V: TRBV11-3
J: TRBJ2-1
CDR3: CASSSRTGYNEQFF

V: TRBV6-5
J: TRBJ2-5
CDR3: CASRRTGGAYETQYF

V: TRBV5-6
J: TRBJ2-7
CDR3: CASSLALAGGSYEQYF

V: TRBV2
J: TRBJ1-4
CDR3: CASRGRAGEKLFF

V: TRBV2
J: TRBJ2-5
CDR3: CASSEVFGGYF

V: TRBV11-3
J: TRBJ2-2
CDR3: CASSPTATGELFF

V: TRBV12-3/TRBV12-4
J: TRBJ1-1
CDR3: CASSPRENTEAFF

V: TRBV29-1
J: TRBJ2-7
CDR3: CSVASGRNRYEQYF

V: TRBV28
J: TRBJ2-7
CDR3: CASRTGTYEQYF

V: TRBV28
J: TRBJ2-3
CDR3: CASSSGRGADTQYF

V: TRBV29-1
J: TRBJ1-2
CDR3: CSALTGGRGYTF

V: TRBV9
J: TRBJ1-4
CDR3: CASSARQGDEKLFF

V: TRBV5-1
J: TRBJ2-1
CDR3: CASSFFSGADPYNEQFF

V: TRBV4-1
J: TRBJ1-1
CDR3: CASSLAGTGGTEAFF

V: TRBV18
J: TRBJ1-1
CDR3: CASSLSTGETEAFF

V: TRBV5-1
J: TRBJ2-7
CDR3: CASSLGPAGVSDEQYF

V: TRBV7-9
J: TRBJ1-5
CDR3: CASSWGRRGGQPQHF

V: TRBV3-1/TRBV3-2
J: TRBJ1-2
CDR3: CASSLEADPATGYTF

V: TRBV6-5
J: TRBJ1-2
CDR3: CASSYQGAGNYGYTF

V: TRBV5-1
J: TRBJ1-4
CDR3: CASSPISGQPNEKLFF

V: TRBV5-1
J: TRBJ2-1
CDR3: CASSLSGGTYNEQFF

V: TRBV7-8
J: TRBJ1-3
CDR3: CASSPGRASSGNTIYF

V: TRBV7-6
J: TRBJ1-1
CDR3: CASSSTGGQGTEAFF

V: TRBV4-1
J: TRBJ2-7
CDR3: CASSTILRGGEQYF

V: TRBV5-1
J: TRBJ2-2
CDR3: CASSAQTNVGGELFF

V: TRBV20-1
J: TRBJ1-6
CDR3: CSASSQNSPLHF

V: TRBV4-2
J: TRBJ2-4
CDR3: CASSQDRDLLHLAKNIQYF

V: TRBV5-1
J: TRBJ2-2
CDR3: CASSLAGGALTGELFF

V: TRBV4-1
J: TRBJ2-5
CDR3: CASSHGPTSGYQETQYF

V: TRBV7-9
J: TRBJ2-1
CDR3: CASSLTTGRRSEQFF

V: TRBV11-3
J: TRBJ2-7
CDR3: CASSSPAGPSYEQYF